The T cell receptor (beta chain) described here comes from a study of blood T cells in healthy people across ages. In germline, CDR1 is LGHDT, CDR2 YNNKEL (reference sequence). Trimming removed 4 bases at V and 1 base at J, with 15 bases between. CDR3 length: 16 amino acids. Using a J-beta primer mix together with a sample-barcoded 5' primer, a second PCR was run for 7 to 11 cycles. TCRdb re-called the 5' RACE reads with MiXCR, one entry per CDR3 protein. The sample carries over 1,300,000 distinct CDR3 sequences, roughly 60% recorded once. Sequencing used blood. This sequence originates from a man aged 18 to 30 in good health. V and J are TRBV3-1 and TRBJ2-3; the D is unclear. As DNA, the CDR3 is TGTGCCAGCAGCCTGAAAGACTGGGCGGGCACAGATACGCAGTATTTT. Protein product: CASSLKDWAGTDTQYF.